This T cell receptor (beta chain) emerged from a study of T cells in Graves' hyperthyroidism and ophthalmopathy. Findings of the study overall: The authors' 13 V-J model separated ophthalmopathy from stable hyperthyroidism. Blood shared most expanded thyroid clonotypes above 0.001.

The CDR3 contains 11 residues. The germline gives CDR1 SGHTA, CDR2 FQGNSA. Using RNA transcripts as the source, TCR beta CDR3 regions were amplified. The primer set for the first-round RT-PCR of the TCR CDR3 was HTBI. Each CDR3 protein gets one entry after TCRdb re-called the multiplex PCR reads with MiXCR. Of about 700,000 distinct CDR3 sequences listed, roughly 46% were seen once; the top ten hold less than 9%. A note on this clonotype: No antigen is known for it. With a much larger clone just one base away, this may be a read error.

Material for sequencing was peripheral blood or thyroid tissue (not recorded which). This clonotype was sampled from an adult man with Graves' disease, either hyperthyroidism or ophthalmopathy (not recorded which). The chain links TRBV7-2 to TRBJ2-7; tentative D call: TRBD1 (6 bases). The CDR3 spells CASSSGHHQHF. The DNA of the CDR3 is TGTGCCAGCAGCTCGGGACATCATCAGCACTTC.